The 23 T cell receptor beta chains in this list originate from one sample, sequenced in a study of long-term antiretroviral therapy in people with HIV. Survey level was the resolution at which the v3.0 immunoSEQ assay ran. TCRdb's copy holds only in-frame clones and misses some; the assay was immunoSEQ multiplex PCR. The profile shows 25,000 to 30,000 clones, over 75% of them singletons. The specimen was unsorted PBMCs, collected 1.1 years before starting antiretroviral therapy. The receptor source for this set is a woman in her twenties or thirties with HIV.

The V gene is TRBV6-1, the J gene TRBJ1-1; D is ambiguous. Trimming removed 6 bases from V and 1 base from J, with 9 bases in between. Germline V lookup: CDR1 MNHNS, CDR2 SASEGT. The CDR3 loop spans 13 amino acids. The CDR3, as DNA: TGTGCCAGCAGAAAGGACGGGAACACTGAAGCTTTCTTT. Amino acids: CASRKDGNTEAFF.

The rearrangement joins TRBV19 to TRBJ2-3, with 14 bases that match TRBD2. The junction had 10 bases not matched to a gene; V was cut back by 4 bases and J by 4 bases. Germline V gene data show CDR1 as LNHDA and CDR2 as SQIVND (reference sequence). This CDR3 spans 18 amino acids. CDR3 sequence: CASSTRLAGGLSADTQYF. In DNA, the CDR3 is TGTGCCAGTAGTACCCGACTAGCGGGGGGGCTTTCGGCAGATACGCAGTATTTT.

The chain uses TRBV5-1 and TRBJ2-1; D could derive from TRBD1 or TRBD2 (6 bases each). V was trimmed by 5 bases and J by 4 bases, leaving 19 bases between them. This CDR3 has 16 amino acids. Germline-derived CDR1 and CDR2 are SGHRS and YFSETQ. This CDR3 is CASSQSRGAKYNEQFF. In DNA, the CDR3 is TGCGCCAGCAGTCAATCTAGGGGGGCGAAGTACAATGAGCAGTTCTTC.

This chain links TRBV6-5 with TRBJ1-4, with D unclear. V gave up 2 bases and J gave up 4 bases, with 8 bases separating them. The CDR3 contains 14 residues. CDR1 is MNHEY and CDR2 is SVGAGI in the germline V gene. In nucleotides, the CDR3 is TGTGCCAGCAGTTACAAGTTGGATAATGAAAAACTGTTTTTT. Translating gives CASSYKLDNEKLFF.

In DNA, the CDR3 is TGTGCCAGCAGTCCACCATTTGGGAGGGGCACTGAAGCTTTCTTT. It codes for CASSPPFGRGTEAFF. The chain couples TRBV28 to TRBJ1-1; the D gene is possibly TRBD1 (5 bases). CDR1 is MDHEN and CDR2 is SYDVKM in the germline V gene. This CDR3 has 15 residues. V was shortened by 5 bases and J by 4 bases, with 17 bases between the two germline ends. The variable domain in full, completed from reference TRBV28 and TRBJ1-1, reads DVKVTQSSRYLVKRTGEKVFLECVQDMDHENMFWYRQDPGLGLRLIYFSYDVKMKEKGDIPEGYSVSREKKERFSLILESASTNQTSMYLCASSPPFGRGTEAFFGQGTRLTVV.

The rearrangement joins TRBV19 to TRBJ2-7, with D possibly being TRBD1 (6 bases). Per the germline V gene, CDR1 is LNHDA and CDR2 is SQIVND (reference sequence). This CDR3 spans 15 amino acids. V shed 2 bases and J shed 3 bases, with 14 bases lying between them. CDR3 sequence: CASSIFQGSFYEQYF. In DNA, the CDR3 is TGTGCCAGTAGTATATTCCAGGGGAGCTTCTACGAGCAGTACTTC.

This chain uses TRBV2 with TRBJ2-1; D unclear. The germline V gene encodes CDR1 SNHLY and CDR2 FYNNEI. V lost 4 bases and J lost 9, with 10 bases in between. The CDR3 is made up of 12 amino acids. The CDR3 nucleotides read TGTGCCAGCAGTGTAGGTTTTTTTGAGCAGTTCTTC. It encodes CASSVGFFEQFF.

The J gene is TRBJ2-5, the V gene TRBV5-1; D gene unclear. The CDR3 has 12 amino acids. Per the germline V gene, CDR1 is SGHRS and CDR2 is YFSETQ. V dropped 0 bases and J dropped 2 bases, with 2 bases sitting between them. CDR3 coding DNA: TGCGCCAGCAGCTTGGATCAAGAGACCCAGTACTTC. This sequence encodes CASSLDQETQYF.

This clone was counted once. The J gene is TRBJ1-2, the V gene TRBV28; D possibly corresponds to TRBD1 (5 bases). The CDR3 consists of 14 residues. The germline V gene encodes CDR1 MDHEN and CDR2 SYDVKM. Trimming shortened V by 5 bases and J by 3 bases, and 13 bases separated the two germline ends. CDR3 sequence: CASSPPDSYYGYTF. The CDR3 region has the DNA TGTGCCAGCAGTCCTCCAGACAGCTACTATGGCTACACCTTC.

The chain links TRBV25-1 to TRBJ1-5; D not certain. This CDR3 comprises 13 residues. Germline V gene data show CDR1 as MGHDK and CDR2 as SYGVNS. Trimming took 2 bases from V and 0 from J, leaving 2 bases between them. DNA of the CDR3: TGTGCCAGCAGTGAAAATAGCAATCAGCCCCAGCATTTT. This encodes CASSENSNQPQHF.

The chain recombines TRBV5-6 with TRBJ1-5; TRBD1 aligns across 9 bases. Germline CDR1 and CDR2: SGHDT and YYEEEE. The ends lost 1 base at V and 5 bases at J; junction bases unmatched: 4. This CDR3 comprises 15 residues. CDR3 bases: TGTGCCAGCAGCTTGTATACAGGGGGCGATCAGCCCCAGCATTTT. Its protein product is CASSLYTGGDQPQHF.

The chain has TRBV14 and TRBJ2-2; 9 bases fit TRBD1. CDR1 is SGHDN, CDR2 FVKESK, per germline. Trimming took 8 bases from V and 5 from J; bases not matched to a gene: 15. The length of the CDR3 is 17 residues. This CDR3 is CASSNPGQGSVTGELFF. The CDR3 bases are TGTGCCAGCTCTAATCCGGGACAGGGATCGGTTACCGGGGAGCTGTTTTTT.

V is TRBV6-1 and J is TRBJ1-1; D is perhaps TRBD1 (6 bases). Germline assignment: CDR1 MNHNS and CDR2 SASEGT. V lost 2 bases to trimming and J lost 4 bases, with 14 bases between them. The CDR3 length is 15 residues. The CDR3 is CASSEFWGGGTEAFF. As DNA, the CDR3 is TGTGCCAGCAGTGAATTCTGGGGGGGCGGCACTGAAGCTTTCTTT.

This rearrangement joins TRBV9 to TRBJ2-5, with D hard to call. The CDR3 extends over 16 amino acids. Deletions cut 0 bases from V and 5 bases from J, with 17 bases between. The germline gives CDR1 SGDLS, CDR2 YYNGEE. The CDR3 loop reads CASSVGLGLVPETQYF. CDR3 DNA sequence: TGTGCCAGCAGCGTAGGCCTAGGCCTGGTACCGGAGACCCAGTACTTC.

This chain uses TRBV19 with TRBJ1-1, with TRBD1 matching 8 bases. CDR1 and CDR2 from the germline V gene are LNHDA and SQIVND (reference sequence). The CDR3 covers 15 residues. With 3 bases clipped from V and 2 bases from J, the junction kept 5 bases outside the gene matches. CDR3 nucleotide sequence: TGTGCCAGTAGTATGGGCAGGGGGCCCAACACTGAAGCTTTCTTT. Amino acid sequence: CASSMGRGPNTEAFF.

The chain combines TRBV2 with TRBJ2-5; D could derive from TRBD1 or TRBD2 (6 bases each). Looked up from germline, CDR1 is SNHLY and CDR2 is FYNNEI. The CDR3 loop spans 15 amino acids. V dropped 4 bases and J dropped 5 bases, with 17 bases sitting between them. CDR3 region: CASSGRGGLIETQYF. The CDR3 region has the DNA TGTGCCAGCAGTGGCAGGGGAGGTCTCATTGAGACCCAGTACTTC.

The chain has TRBV27 and TRBJ1-6; D gene unclear. In germline, CDR1 is MNHEY, CDR2 SMNVEV (reference sequence). This CDR3 has 15 residues. The V gene lost 2 bases and the J gene lost 0 bases, with 5 bases spanning the gap. The CDR3 region is CASSLKRSYNSPLHF. Written as DNA, the CDR3 is TGTGCCAGCAGTTTAAAACGCTCCTATAATTCACCCCTCCACTTT.

The V call is TRBV27, the J call TRBJ2-4, with D perhaps TRBD2 (6 bases). V shed 5 bases and J shed 1 base, with 15 bases lying between them. CDR3 length: 16 amino acids. The germline gives CDR1 MNHEY, CDR2 SMNVEV (reference sequence). The CDR3 DNA reads as TGTGCCAGCAGTCTTCGGTGGAGGGGTGCCAAAAACATTCAGTACTTC. Residues: CASSLRWRGAKNIQYF.

The V and J genes are TRBV4-1 and TRBJ2-5; D is unclear. Germline CDR1 reads MGHRA; CDR2 reads YSYEKL. The CDR3 consists of 15 residues. V was shortened by 1 base and J by 5 bases, with 14 bases between the two germline ends. CDR3 protein: CASSQGVGRSETQYF. For the CDR3, the DNA is TGCGCCAGCAGCCAAGGGGTGGGTCGGAGCGAGACCCAGTACTTC.

This clone was observed a few times. The V call is TRBV2, the J call TRBJ2-7; 7 bases fit TRBD2. The CDR3 sequence is 12 residues long. After removal of 7 bases from V and 2 bases from J, the junction contained 2 bases not matched to a gene. Germline CDR1 SNHLY, CDR2 FYNNEI. The CDR3 region is CASIGTTYEQYF. CDR3 in DNA: TGTGCCAGCATTGGGACTACCTACGAGCAGTACTTC.

CDR3 DNA: TGTGCCAGCAGCCAGGAAAGCCTACGCTCCGAAAACATTCAGTACTTC. Its protein product is CASSQESLRSENIQYF. The chain carries TRBV4-2 and TRBJ2-4; D not resolved. Germline lookup yields CDR1 LGHNA and CDR2 YNFKEQ. The CDR3 loop spans 16 amino acids. V lost 3 bases and J 5 bases, leaving 17 bases between the germline ends.

The rearrangement uses TRBV5-1 and TRBJ1-1; D call uncertain. Trimming shortened V by 0 bases and J by 5 bases, and 8 bases separated the two germline ends. CDR1 is SGHRS, CDR2 YFSETQ, per germline. The CDR3 sequence is 13 residues long. In nucleotides, the CDR3 is TGCGCCAGCAGCTTGGGCGGACGGACTGAAGCTTTCTTT. Encoded protein: CASSLGGRTEAFF.

The chain combines TRBV6-1 with TRBJ1-2, with a weak D call TRBD1 (6 bases). From germline, CDR1 is MNHNS and CDR2 SASEGT. Trimming left V 8 bases short and J 4 bases short, with 11 bases between. The CDR3 has 12 residues. The CDR3 nucleotides read TGTGCCAGCTGGACAGTTCTCTATGGCTACACCTTC. Translating gives CASWTVLYGYTF.